This T cell receptor (beta chain) was captured by sequencing in a study of T cells in Graves' hyperthyroidism and ophthalmopathy. CDR1 is SGHDN and CDR2 is FVKESK in the germline V gene. CDR3 length: 15 amino acids. Trimming at V came to 5 bases and at J to 1 base, leaving 7 bases not matched to a gene. RNA transcripts yielded amplified TCR beta CDR3 regions. The HTBI primer set served for first-round RT-PCR of the TCR CDR3. TCRdb re-derived calls from the multiplex PCR reads in MiXCR, one entry per CDR3 protein. The table includes about 150,000 distinct CDR3 sequences, around 21% detected once. The sequence derives from a woman aged 45-65 years with Graves' hyperthyroidism that later progressed to Graves' ophthalmopathy. This chain joins TRBV14 and TRBJ1-2, with 7 bases lining up with TRBD1. The sequenced sample consisted of blood. This chain's CDR3 is CASSVGTESNYGYTF. CDR3 nucleotide sequence: TGTGCCAGCAGCGTGGGGACAGAGAGTAACTATGGCTACACCTTC.